This TCR beta chain comes out of a study of T cells in Graves' hyperthyroidism and ophthalmopathy. This CDR3 region has 12 residues. The germline V and J ends were trimmed by 4 bases and 8 bases, with 8 bases remaining between them. Germline loops: CDR1 SGHAT, CDR2 FQNNGV. From RNA transcripts, TCR beta CDR3 regions were amplified. When the TCR CDR3 underwent first-round RT-PCR, the HTBI primer set was used. TCRdb recomputed calls from the multiplex PCR reads with MiXCR, one row per CDR3 protein. Of about 600,000 distinct CDR3 sequences in the sample, more than 13% were seen once. The rearrangement joins TRBV11-2 to TRBJ1-4, with D unclear. The sample taken for sequencing was blood. The TCR sequence derives from a woman aged 18-30 years with Graves' ophthalmopathy. The CDR3 nucleotides read TGTGCCAGCAGCTCCCTTCGGGAAAAACTGTTTTTT. Encoded protein: CASSSLREKLFF.